These T cell receptor beta chains were read from a single sample in a study of blood T cell repertoires in COVID-19. Sequenced by immunoSEQ multiplex PCR; TCRdb stores in-frame clones only, minus some. The table shows around 290,000 clones, with roughly 91% occurring only once. What was sequenced was PBMCs or T cells enriched from blood (not recorded which). The receptors derive from an older woman in a cohort exposed to, infected with or recovered from COVID-19 (not recorded which). Each CDR3 is given with its conserved first and last residue. The order of the fields is clone size, J gene, V gene, CDR3 length, D gene, CDR3 DNA, CDR3 protein. D genes are given only for firm matches. The size field is filled for only some rows; it gives once, few, many or a size class.

>-|TRBJ2-5|TRBV11-2|17|-
TGTGCCAGCAGCATCCATAGAGGGGGTCTTTCCCAAGAGACCCAGTACTTC
CASSIHRGGLSQETQYF
>once|TRBJ2-3|TRBV29-1|16|TRBD2
TGCAGCGTTGAGAGAAGTAGCGGGAGTGGGACAGATACGCAGTATTTT
CSVERSSGSGTDTQYF
>-|TRBJ2-1|TRBV19|15|-
TGTGCCAGTAGTATAGATCATGGGGCTAGCAATGAGCAGTTCTTC
CASSIDHGASNEQFF
>once|TRBJ2-5|TRBV5-1|13|TRBD1
TGCGCCAGCAGCCGGACAGGGCTAGAGACCCAGTACTTC
CASSRTGLETQYF
>-|TRBJ1-2|TRBV3-1/TRBV3-2|14|-
TGTGCCAGCAGCCAAGGGCAGGGAAACTATGGCTACACCTTC
CASSQGQGNYGYTF
>-|TRBJ2-7|TRBV29-1|14|TRBD1
TGCAGCGTTGTCTACGACAGGGATCTCTACGAGCAGTACTTC
CSVVYDRDLYEQYF
>-|TRBJ1-6|TRBV19|15|-
TGTGCCAGTAGTATGGGGGGAACGAGGAATTCACCCCTCCACTTT
CASSMGGTRNSPLHF
>-|TRBJ1-5|TRBV28|16|TRBD1
TGTGCCAGCAGCTTGGCCTTATACAGGGGCTCTCAGCCCCAGCATTTT
CASSLALYRGSQPQHF
>-|TRBJ1-1|TRBV19|12|TRBD1
TGTGCCATTGGACAGGGGAGGGGTGAAGCTTTCTTT
CAIGQGRGEAFF
>-|TRBJ1-1|TRBV4-1|14|TRBD1
TGCGCCAGCAGCCAAGGCGGACAGGGTTTGCGGGCTTTCTTT
CASSQGGQGLRAFF
>-|TRBJ1-1|TRBV18|14|-
TGTGCCAGCTCACAACAGCGGGGAAACACTGAAGCTTTCTTT
CASSQQRGNTEAFF
>-|TRBJ2-7|TRBV5-1|14|TRBD2
TGCGCCAGCAGCTTGGTACTAGCGGGAGGCGAGCAGTACTTC
CASSLVLAGGEQYF
>-|TRBJ1-5|TRBV5-7|16|TRBD1
TGTGCCAGCAGCTTGGGGGACAGGGGCCCCAATCAGCCCCAGCATTTT
CASSLGDRGPNQPQHF
>-|TRBJ2-5|TRBV19|18|TRBD1
TGTGCCAGTAGTACATATATTACCGACAGGGAATCCGAAGAGACCCAGTACTTC
CASSTYITDRESEETQYF
>-|TRBJ2-1|TRBV12-5|16|TRBD1
TGTGCTAGTGGTTTGGTCACAGGGGGCTCCTACAATGAGCAGTTCTTC
CASGLVTGGSYNEQFF
>few|TRBJ2-7|TRBV7-2|14|TRBD2
TGTGCCAGCAGCTTAAGGCGGGAGCTGGCCGAGCAGTACTTC
CASSLRRELAEQYF
>-|TRBJ1-6|TRBV30|16|-
TGTGCCTGGAGTGTTGGACTGCTTTCCTATAATTCACCCCTCCACTTT
CAWSVGLLSYNSPLHF
>-|TRBJ2-7|TRBV5-1|13|TRBD2
TGCGCCAGCAGCCCTGGGACTATCTACGAGCAGTACTTC
CASSPGTIYEQYF
>-|TRBJ1-3|TRBV14|15|-
TGTGCCAGCAGCCAACTAACAGGGTCGGGAAACACCATATATTTT
CASSQLTGSGNTIYF
>-|TRBJ1-5|TRBV15|15|TRBD1
TGTGCCACCAGCGTAAGGACAGGTAGCAATCAGCCCCAGCATTTT
CATSVRTGSNQPQHF
>-|TRBJ2-6|TRBV2|13|-
TGTGCCAGCGGGGGCGATAGGGCCAACGTCCTGACTTTC
CASGGDRANVLTF
>-|TRBJ1-3|TRBV6-2/TRBV6-3|17|-
TGTGCCAGCAGCCCCGTTCGAGAAACAGGGCGCGGAAACACCATATATTTT
CASSPVRETGRGNTIYF